The clone carrying this T cell receptor beta chain is labeled as medium-sized. Its antigen is not known. Roughly three months, about 14 weeks, into antiretroviral therapy, follow-up blood was collected. Whole blood was used without fractionation, so all unsorted peripheral T cells were included. RNA came from 2.5 to 3 ml of peripheral blood. This sample is part of a study of HIV-infected patients and healthy controls. Approximately 500 ng RNA was reverse transcribed with alpha and beta constant-region primers. Each of the alpha and beta chains got its own library through chain-specific third strand synthesis with indices. The SP2 site served as the priming point for second strand synthesis. TCRdb recomputed calls from the 5' RACE reads with MiXCR, one row per CDR3 protein. Of roughly 5,000 distinct CDR3 sequences listed, 20% are singletons. General study results and limits: Slight age and sex differences between study cohorts did not explain the diversity differences. Untreated HIV+ repertoires had roughly threefold fewer distinct CDR3s and lower Shannon diversity than healthy controls.

This CDR3 comprises 16 residues. Trimming pared 3 bases from V and 4 bases from J, leaving 18 bases between. Germline V gene sequence: CDR1 MNHEY, CDR2 SMNVEV (reference sequence). The sequence derives from an adult with HIV infection. The chain links TRBV27 to TRBJ2-5, with unresolved D. Sample: blood, taken during antiretroviral therapy. CDR3 region: CASSFSGAPPRETQYF. CDR3 bases: TGTGCCAGCAGTTTCTCCGGCGCCCCGCCACGAGAGACCCAGTACTTC.